These T cell receptor beta chains were read from a single sample in a study of T cells expressing NK-cell markers. TCRdb derives one entry per CDR3 protein from the 5' RACE reads, leaving out DNA. In all, the sample yields about 550,000 distinct CDR3 sequences. The sample was blood T cells: a sorted CD56 or NKG2C T cell subset, CD4+ or CD8+ T cells, or bulk PBMC T cells (not recorded which). These receptors were collected from a man aged 18 to 30 in good health. Each CDR3 is given with its conserved first and last residue.

CDR3aa: CSARVSYNEQFF
v_gene: TRBV20-1
j_gene: TRBJ2-1

CDR3aa: CSVAPGVLQPQHF
v_gene: TRBV29-1
j_gene: TRBJ1-5

CDR3aa: CASSGAGTRGTGELFF
v_gene: TRBV9
j_gene: TRBJ2-2

CDR3aa: CASSMDRGSNTGELFF
v_gene: TRBV5-1
j_gene: TRBJ2-2

CDR3aa: CASTPTSFPNEQFF
v_gene: TRBV3-1
j_gene: TRBJ2-1

CDR3aa: CASSQGTEDTQYF
v_gene: TRBV14
j_gene: TRBJ2-3

CDR3aa: CASSLARQGISTDTQYF
v_gene: TRBV7-9
j_gene: TRBJ2-3

CDR3aa: CSARDYGGQKGADTQYF
v_gene: TRBV20-1
j_gene: TRBJ2-3

CDR3aa: CASSLVARDLYNEQFF
v_gene: TRBV5-1
j_gene: TRBJ2-1

CDR3aa: CASSPRDSRGSYNEQFF
v_gene: TRBV9
j_gene: TRBJ2-1

CDR3aa: CASSLSAGAPGEQYF
v_gene: TRBV5-1
j_gene: TRBJ2-7

CDR3aa: CASSRGPSNEKLFF
v_gene: TRBV7-9
j_gene: TRBJ1-4

CDR3aa: CASSRGTEDNEQFF
v_gene: TRBV12-3/TRBV12-4
j_gene: TRBJ2-1

CDR3aa: CASSREGYEQYF
v_gene: TRBV7-2
j_gene: TRBJ2-7

CDR3aa: CASSQGWLAGEEQFF
v_gene: TRBV3-1
j_gene: TRBJ2-1

CDR3aa: CASSLTGQATEQYF
v_gene: TRBV5-1
j_gene: TRBJ2-7

CDR3aa: CSARVARYNEQFF
v_gene: TRBV20-1
j_gene: TRBJ2-1

CDR3aa: CASSLQNQPQHF
v_gene: TRBV19
j_gene: TRBJ1-5

CDR3aa: CASSLGLAARYQETQYF
v_gene: TRBV12-3/TRBV12-4
j_gene: TRBJ2-5

CDR3aa: CASSYSSAGGGNTIYF
v_gene: TRBV6-2/TRBV6-3
j_gene: TRBJ1-3

CDR3aa: CASSYEVGGPFYEQYF
v_gene: TRBV6-2/TRBV6-3
j_gene: TRBJ2-7

CDR3aa: CAWSTGQETQYF
v_gene: TRBV30
j_gene: TRBJ2-5

CDR3aa: CASSLDGYRNTGELFF
v_gene: TRBV12-3/TRBV12-4
j_gene: TRBJ2-2

CDR3aa: CASSPRWSSSAGELFF
v_gene: TRBV27
j_gene: TRBJ2-2

CDR3aa: CASSLAGPDGEQFF
v_gene: TRBV7-9
j_gene: TRBJ2-1

CDR3aa: CASSRRTSGRELGETQYF
v_gene: TRBV4-2
j_gene: TRBJ2-5

CDR3aa: CASSQGNFEQYF
v_gene: TRBV14
j_gene: TRBJ2-7

CDR3aa: CASSLEQGVLSVEQFF
v_gene: TRBV5-6
j_gene: TRBJ2-1

CDR3aa: CASASGFNTEAFF
v_gene: TRBV7-2
j_gene: TRBJ1-1

CDR3aa: CASSLRAGFGQETQYF
v_gene: TRBV7-2
j_gene: TRBJ2-5

CDR3aa: CATSRDKGFRQFF
v_gene: TRBV15
j_gene: TRBJ2-1

CDR3aa: CASSLNRDVASYTF
v_gene: TRBV7-2
j_gene: TRBJ1-2

CDR3aa: CASTASDFYNEQFF
v_gene: TRBV6-1
j_gene: TRBJ2-1

CDR3aa: CATKGLAGFDEQFF
v_gene: TRBV2
j_gene: TRBJ2-1

CDR3aa: CASSWESSPRSYNEQFF
v_gene: TRBV7-9
j_gene: TRBJ2-1

CDR3aa: CSARDRTGRFSYEQYF
v_gene: TRBV20-1
j_gene: TRBJ2-7

CDR3aa: CASGGPDTDTQYF
v_gene: TRBV21-1
j_gene: TRBJ2-3